One and the same sample provided the 26 T cell receptor beta chains below, sequenced in a study of T cell responses to AZD1222 COVID-19 vaccine. Profiling relied on immunoSEQ multiplex PCR, and the TCRdb table lists in-frame clones only, not all of them. The table for this sample gives over 140,000 clones. Sequencing was done on a sample of peripheral blood. All receptors derive from an adult in good health.

The J gene is TRBJ1-6, the V gene TRBV2; 7 bases agree with TRBD1. The length of the CDR3 is 15 residues. V shed 6 bases, J shed 9 bases, and the junction held 11 bases outside the gene matches. From germline, CDR1 is SNHLY and CDR2 FYNNEI. The CDR3 region is CASRGRQGERSPLHF. The CDR3 region has the DNA TGTGCCAGCAGGGGTAGACAGGGAGAGCGTTCACCCCTCCACTTT.

This chain connects TRBV4-1 to TRBJ1-5; perhaps TRBD1 as D (5 bases). Trimming took off 2 bases at V and 4 bases at J, with 12 bases between the two ends. Looked up from germline, CDR1 is MGHRA and CDR2 is YSYEKL. The CDR3 totals 15 residues. CDR3 bases: TGCGCCAGCAGCCAATACGACAGAGAAAATCAGCCCCAGCATTTT. The encoded protein is CASSQYDRENQPQHF.

The chain has TRBV29-1 and TRBJ2-5, with D possibly matching TRBD2 (6 bases). The germline V gene encodes CDR1 SQVTM and CDR2 ANQGSEA. Trimming took off 4 bases at V and 9 bases at J, with 12 bases between the two ends. There are 11 residues in the CDR3. The CDR3 DNA is TGCAGCGTTGGGGACCCGGGAGCCCAGTACTTC. This translates into CSVGDPGAQYF.

The rearrangement links TRBV5-4 to TRBJ2-7; D is perhaps TRBD1 (5 bases). CDR3 length: 14 amino acids. Germline CDR1 reads SGHNT; CDR2 reads YYREEE (reference sequence). The germline V and J ends were trimmed by 4 bases and 2 bases, with 13 bases remaining between them. CDR3 bases: TGTGCCAGCAGCCTACGACAGAATCCCTACGAGCAGTACTTC. It codes for CASSLRQNPYEQYF.

The V call is TRBV30, the J call TRBJ1-1; 8 bases are shared with TRBD1. The CDR3 runs 15 residues. Germline loops: CDR1 GTSNPN, CDR2 SVGIG (reference sequence). V trimming: 1 base; J trimming: 4 bases; junction bases outside the gene matches: 8. The CDR3 bases are TGTGCCTGGAGTGACTGGACAGGGCGGGGCACTGAAGCTTTCTTT. Its protein is CAWSDWTGRGTEAFF. The whole variable domain, remainder taken from reference TRBV30 and TRBJ1-1, is SQTIHQWPATLVQPVGSPLSLECTVEGTSNPNLYWYRQAAGRGLQLLFYSVGIGQISSEVPQNLSASRPQDRQFILSSKKLLLSDSGFYLCAWSDWTGRGTEAFFGQGTRLTVV.

This chain uses TRBV6-1 with TRBJ2-2, with 9 bases lining up with TRBD1. CDR3 length: 17 residues. With V trimmed by 2 bases and J by 7 bases, 11 bases remained unmatched. CDR1 is MNHNS and CDR2 is SASEGT in the germline V gene. CDR3 sequence: CASSETGYRGRVGELFF. The DNA of the CDR3 is TGTGCCAGCAGTGAAACCGGGTACAGGGGGCGCGTCGGGGAGCTGTTTTTT.

V and J are TRBV1 and TRBJ2-5; the table's D call, TRBD2, was not checked against the DNA. TRBV1 is a listed pseudogene. CDR3 size: 19 residues. The DNA for the CDR3 is TGCACCAGCAGCCACGTTACTAGCGGGGGCACGAGGGTCCAAGAGACCCAGTACTTC. The encoded protein is CTSSHVTSGGTRVQETQYF.

The chain links TRBV19 to TRBJ2-7; 11 bases are shared with TRBD1. Germline assignment: CDR1 LNHDA and CDR2 SQIVND (reference sequence). The trim removed 6 bases at V and 6 bases at J, leaving 10 bases unmatched. The CDR3 has 15 residues. This chain's CDR3 is CASRTGQGAFAEQYF. The CDR3 DNA reads as TGTGCCAGTAGAACAGGACAGGGGGCCTTCGCCGAGCAGTACTTC.

V is TRBV30 and J is TRBJ2-3, with 9 bases lining up with TRBD1. The V gene's germline CDR1 is GTSNPN and CDR2 SVGIG (reference sequence). This CDR3 comprises 14 residues. V lost 2 bases and J lost 3; bases outside the gene matches: 3. DNA for the CDR3: TGTGCCTGGAGTCTGGGACAGGGAACAGATACGCAGTATTTT. It encodes CAWSLGQGTDTQYF.

In DNA form, the CDR3 reads TGTGCCAGCAGCGTTACAGGAGACTCTGGAAACACCATATATTTT. It yields the protein CASSVTGDSGNTIYF. The chain links TRBV9 to TRBJ1-3; the D gene is possibly TRBD1 (5 bases). V was trimmed by 2 bases and J by 0 bases, leaving 9 bases between them. CDR1 is SGDLS and CDR2 is YYNGEE in the germline V gene. The CDR3 spans 15 residues.

The V and J genes are TRBV30 and TRBJ1-1; TRBD1 matches at 11 bases. With 5 bases clipped from V and 3 bases from J, the junction kept 2 bases outside the gene matches. CDR3 size: 13 residues. In germline, CDR1 is GTSNPN, CDR2 SVGIG (reference sequence). CDR3 protein: CAWGDRGDTEAFF. CDR3 nucleotide sequence: TGTGCCTGGGGGGACAGGGGGGACACTGAAGCTTTCTTT.

This rearrangement joins TRBV28 to TRBJ1-2; D uncertain. V was pared by 5 bases and J by 4 bases, with 8 bases between. Germline V CDR1 and CDR2: MDHEN, SYDVKM. The CDR3 is made up of 12 amino acids. The CDR3 sequence: CASSDSLYGYTF. The CDR3, as DNA: TGTGCCAGCAGTGATTCGCTCTATGGCTACACCTTC.

This chain joins TRBV4-3 and TRBJ2-1; the D gene is possibly TRBD1 (6 bases). The V and J ends lost 1 base and 4 bases respectively, with 17 bases between them. The CDR3 runs to 17 residues. CDR1 is LGHNA and CDR2 is YSLEER in the germline V gene. CDR3 region: CASSQGSLTGAYNEQFF. For the CDR3, the DNA is TGCGCCAGCAGCCAAGGATCTCTGACAGGCGCATACAATGAGCAGTTCTTC.

The gene calls are TRBV19 and TRBJ1-6; no definite D call. This CDR3 contains 12 residues. V gave up 3 bases and J gave up 13 bases, with 10 bases separating them. Per the germline V gene, CDR1 is LNHDA and CDR2 is SQIVND (reference sequence). The CDR3 DNA follows: TGTGCCAGTAGTATGGAGGGAGGTCCCCTCCACTTT. This sequence encodes CASSMEGGPLHF.

The rearrangement joins TRBV6-2 or TRBV6-3 to TRBJ1-2, with D maybe TRBD1 (5 bases). CDR3 length: 13 amino acids. V was clipped by 6 bases and J by 8 bases, with 16 bases between them. Looked up from germline, CDR1 is MNHEY and CDR2 is SVGEGT. The CDR3 DNA reads TGTGCCAGCAGACCTACAGGTCGCGGAGGCTACACCTTC. Amino acids: CASRPTGRGGYTF.

This chain links TRBV30 with TRBJ1-2; D not resolved. Trimming removed 2 bases at V and 7 bases at J, with 23 bases between. This CDR3 region has 16 residues. The germline V gene has CDR1 GTSNPN and CDR2 SVGIG (reference sequence). The CDR3, as DNA: TGTGCCTGGAGTCAAGGGTCAGGCGCAGTAATTTTTGGCTACACCTTC. Protein: CAWSQGSGAVIFGYTF.

The chain has TRBV10-3 and TRBJ1-5; D unresolved. CDR1 ENHRY and CDR2 SYGVKD come from the germline V gene. This CDR3 region has 16 residues. Trimming took 0 bases from V and 0 from J, leaving 9 bases between them. CDR3 in amino acids: CAISESIGVSNQPQHF. CDR3 sequence (DNA): TGTGCCATCAGTGAGTCTATTGGGGTTAGCAATCAGCCCCAGCATTTT.

This rearrangement joins TRBV11-3 to TRBJ2-3; D gene uncertain. The CDR3 is made up of 13 amino acids. Germline V gene sequence: CDR1 SGHNT, CDR2 YENEEA. V was trimmed by 7 bases and J by 1 base, leaving 9 bases between them. CDR3 residues: CASTPRGTDTQYF. As DNA, the CDR3 is TGTGCCAGCACCCCCCGGGGCACAGATACGCAGTATTTT.

This rearrangement joins TRBV5-1 to TRBJ2-1; D not resolved. Germline V lookup: CDR1 SGHRS, CDR2 YFSETQ. The CDR3 runs to 15 residues. V shed 4 bases and J shed 6 bases, with 17 bases lying between them. CDR3 DNA sequence: TGCGCCAGCAGCCGGCCGGCCCCGTACGCCAATGAGCAGTTCTTC. Translating it yields CASSRPAPYANEQFF. Using reference TRBV5-1 and TRBJ2-1 for the parts outside the CDR3, the full variable domain is KAGVTQTPRYLIKTRGQQVTLSCSPISGHRSVSWYQQTPGQGLQFLFEYFSETQRNKGNFPGRFSGRQFSNSRSEMNVSTLELGDSALYLCASSRPAPYANEQFFGPGTRLTVL.

On this clone itself: This sample includes further DNA sequences coding for the same CDR3. The chain carries TRBV6-5 and TRBJ2-7; no clear D. The CDR3 is made up of 13 amino acids. Deletions cut 0 bases from V and 3 bases from J, with 6 bases between. Germline values: CDR1 MNHEY, CDR2 SVGAGI. The CDR3 DNA is TGTGCCAGCAGTTACTCTCGCGGCTACGAGCAGTACTTC. Translated: CASSYSRGYEQYF.

The CDR3 DNA follows: TGTGCCAGCAGAGTGTATTCGGTGACCGGGGAGCTGTTTTTT. Encoded protein: CASRVYSVTGELFF. This chain joins TRBV6-5 and TRBJ2-2; D not certain. The length of the CDR3 is 14 residues. V was trimmed by 6 bases and J by 5 bases, leaving 13 bases between them. Germline CDR1 reads MNHEY; CDR2 reads SVGAGI.

This rearrangement joins TRBV30 to TRBJ2-2; 7 bases are shared with TRBD1. V lost 4 bases, J lost 1 base, and 6 bases stayed unmatched. CDR3 size: 15 residues. Germline assignment: CDR1 GTSNPN and CDR2 SVGIG (reference sequence). In nucleotides, the CDR3 is TGTGCCTGGAAACTAGGGACAGAGAACACCGGGGAGCTGTTTTTT. The encoded protein is CAWKLGTENTGELFF.

The V gene is TRBV7-2, the J gene TRBJ1-1; no definite D call. The CDR3 totals 15 residues. V was pared by 0 bases and J by 0 bases, with 8 bases between. The germline CDR1 and CDR2 sequences are SGHTA and FQGNSA. The CDR3 sequence is CASSLAAAVNTEAFF. The CDR3 region has the DNA TGTGCCAGCAGCTTAGCGGCGGCAGTGAACACTGAAGCTTTCTTT.

The chain combines TRBV7-9 with TRBJ1-1; TRBD1 is a possible D gene (6 bases). Germline lookup yields CDR1 SEHNR and CDR2 FQNEAQ (reference sequence). Trimming shortened V by 5 bases and J by 5 bases, and 18 bases separated the two germline ends. This CDR3 spans 15 amino acids. CDR3 coding DNA: TGTGCCAGCAGCACTCGACAGGCGACGGGGACTGAAGCTTTCTTT. Its translation: CASSTRQATGTEAFF. Full variable domain (rest looked up from reference TRBV7-9 and TRBJ1-1): DTGVSQNPRHKITKRGQNVTFRCDPISEHNRLYWYRQTLGQGPEFLTYFQNEAQLEKSRLLSDRFSAERPKGSFSTLEIQRTEQGDSAMYLCASSTRQATGTEAFFGQGTRLTVV.

V gene TRBV5-1 combines with J gene TRBJ2-7, with 10 bases matching TRBD2. The V and J ends lost 2 bases and 2 bases, in that order; junction bases with no gene match: 1. The CDR3 is made up of 14 amino acids. Looked up from germline, CDR1 is SGHRS and CDR2 is YFSETQ. The CDR3 DNA is TGCGCCAGCAGCTTAAGCGGGGGGGCCTACGAGCAGTACTTC. It encodes CASSLSGGAYEQYF. Variable domain in full (rest from reference TRBV5-1 and TRBJ2-7): KAGVTQTPRYLIKTRGQQVTLSCSPISGHRSVSWYQQTPGQGLQFLFEYFSETQRNKGNFPGRFSGRQFSNSRSEMNVSTLELGDSALYLCASSLSGGAYEQYFGPGTRLTVT.

The chain joins TRBV21-1 to TRBJ2-5; the table's D call TRBD1 went unverified against the DNA. TRBV21-1 represents a pseudogene. The CDR3 is 15 amino acids. The CDR3, as DNA: TGTGCCAGCAGCTGCCGGGACAGGGGTCAAGAGACCCAGTACTTC. It encodes CASSCRDRGQETQYF.